This is a list of T cell receptor beta chains from one sample in a study of identical twins. TCRdb redid the calling of the 5' RACE reads with MiXCR, one entry per CDR3 protein. In the table there are some 1,600,000 distinct CDR3 sequences, about 31% of which are singletons. The sample comprised cord blood. The source of these receptors is a newborn girl in good health. Both conserved end residues are part of each CDR3. D genes are given only for firm matches. For some rows the clone size is stated as once, few or many, or as a class when expanded; others skip it.

>-|TRBV3-1|few|TRBJ1-6
TGTGCCAGCAGCCAAGTTGCCGGGAACTATAATTCACCCCTCCACTTT
CASSQVAGNYNSPLHF
>TRBD1|TRBV24-1|-|TRBJ2-5
TGTGCCACCAGTGATTTAGGGACAGGGGCTTCGTACCAAGAGACCCAGTACTTC
CATSDLGTGASYQETQYF
>-|TRBV20-1|few|TRBJ2-5
TGCAGTGCTAGGTCAGTTCAAGAGACCCAGTACTTC
CSARSVQETQYF
>TRBD2|TRBV5-6|few|TRBJ2-7
TGTGCCAGCAGCTTGGAAGAGCGGGAGGTGTCCTACAATGAGCAGTACTTC
CASSLEEREVSYNEQYF
>TRBD2|TRBV9|-|TRBJ2-1
TGTGCCAGCAGCGTAGGAGTGCGGGGGGAGGGTATCTCCTACAATGAGCAGTTCTTC
CASSVGVRGEGISYNEQFF
>-|TRBV20-1|few|TRBJ2-7
TGCAGTGCTAGCCGCTTCGACAATGAGCAGTACTTC
CSASRFDNEQYF
>-|TRBV20-1|-|TRBJ2-3
TGCAGTGCTAGACCTGCTGGGCGGGCTCCCACAGATACGCAGTATTTT
CSARPAGRAPTDTQYF
>TRBD2|TRBV20-1|many|TRBJ2-4
TGCAGTGCTCCTTTTCCCAGCGGGAACCCCCTTCTAGCCAAAAACATTCAGTACTTC
CSAPFPSGNPLLAKNIQYF
>TRBD2|TRBV29-1|-|TRBJ2-1
TGCAGCGTTGGGAGTCGGAGCGGGGGATACTACAATGAGCAGTTCTTC
CSVGSRSGGYYNEQFF
>-|TRBV29-1|-|TRBJ2-1
TGCAGCGTTGAGAGGGGAGGCACTGAGCAGTTCTTC
CSVERGGTEQFF
>-|TRBV20-1|-|TRBJ2-1
TGCAGTGCTAGAGACTGGCGGACCTACAATGAGCAGTTCTTC
CSARDWRTYNEQFF
>TRBD1|TRBV6-6|-|TRBJ2-7
TGTGCCAGCAGTTACCGAAACAGGGGCAGCTCCTACGAGCAGTACTTC
CASSYRNRGSSYEQYF
>-|TRBV3-1|-|TRBJ2-3
TGTGCCAGCAGCCAAGGGGTTGTTTACACAGATACGCAGTATTTT
CASSQGVVYTDTQYF
>-|TRBV3-1|few|TRBJ2-5
TGTGCCAGCAGCCCCCTTGGCTTGGAGCAGTACTTC
CASSPLGLEQYF
>-|TRBV29-1|-|TRBJ2-5
TGCAGCGTTGGCCTATTATACAATGAGCAGTACTTC
CSVGLLYNEQYF
>-|TRBV10-3|-|TRBJ1-1
TGTGCCATCAGTGCAATCAGGGAGGTGAACACTGAAGCTTTCTTT
CAISAIREVNTEAFF
>-|TRBV6-1|-|TRBJ1-3
TGTGCCACTCAGAGTGGGAGGGTTGGCAACACCATATATTTT
CATQSGRVGNTIYF
>-|TRBV5-6|few|TRBJ1-2
TGTGCCAGCAGCTTGCTCCTCGACGTAAACTATGGCTACACCTTC
CASSLLLDVNYGYTF
>TRBD1|TRBV25-1|-|TRBJ2-1
TGTGCGTCTAGGACAGGAACCTACAATGAGCAGTTCTTC
CASRTGTYNEQFF
>-|TRBV9|-|TRBJ2-2
TGTGCCAGCAGTGGCAGGGGAGGGGCGAACACCGGGGAGCTGTTTTTT
CASSGRGGANTGELFF
>TRBD2|TRBV11-2|few|TRBJ2-3
TGTGCCAGCAGCTTAGGGCCTGGACTAGCGTACGCAGATACGCAGTATTTT
CASSLGPGLAYADTQYF
>TRBD1|TRBV28|many|TRBJ2-1
TGTGCCAGCAGTTTGGACAGGGTCGCCTACAATGAGCAGTTCTTC
CASSLDRVAYNEQFF
>-|TRBV5-1|-|TRBJ2-1
TGCGCCAGCTACTCACCAGGGGACAATGAGCAGTTCTTC
CASYSPGDNEQFF
>TRBD2|TRBV5-5|-|TRBJ2-7
TGTGCCAGCAGCTCTTATCGACTAGCGGGGTTCGCCTACGAGCAGTACTTC
CASSSYRLAGFAYEQYF
>TRBD2|TRBV20-1|-|TRBJ2-5
TGCAGTGCCCTCTTAGCGGGGTCCAAAGAGACCCAGTACTTC
CSALLAGSKETQYF
>-|TRBV20-1|once|TRBJ2-1
TGCAGTGCCCCTCGACAGTTGCAGTTCTTC
CSAPRQLQFF
>TRBD2|TRBV27|few|TRBJ2-7
TGTGCCAGCGGTAGGCGCCTTAGCGGGAGCCTCTACGAGCAGTACTTC
CASGRRLSGSLYEQYF
>-|TRBV6-2/TRBV6-3|-|TRBJ1-2
TGTGCCAGCAGTTACTTCCAAGGGGGCTATGGCTACACCTTC
CASSYFQGGYGYTF
>-|TRBV6-1|-|TRBJ2-7
TGTGCCAGCAGGCCCCCTAGCGTTTCATACACTGAGCAGTACTTC
CASRPPSVSYTEQYF
>-|TRBV4-1|-|TRBJ2-7
TGCGCCAGCAGCCAAGGGGCCGCTATCTCCTACGAGCAGTACTTC
CASSQGAAISYEQYF
>-|TRBV5-1|few|TRBJ2-3
TGCGCCAGCAGCTCGGAGGCCATGGGAGCGGTTATGGATACGCAGTATTTT
CASSSEAMGAVMDTQYF
>-|TRBV11-2|many|TRBJ2-1
TGTGCCAGCAGCTTAGCCCGGGAATTAGCCGACAATGAGCAGTTCTTC
CASSLARELADNEQFF
>-|TRBV2|-|TRBJ2-5
TGTGCCAGCAGATCCACAGGCCTCTGGACCCAGTACTTC
CASRSTGLWTQYF
>-|TRBV11-2|-|TRBJ2-4
TGTGCCAGCAGCTTAGGGATCCGAGCCAAAAACATTCAGTACTTC
CASSLGIRAKNIQYF
>-|TRBV19|-|TRBJ1-2
TGTGCCAGTAGTACCACAGGGACCTCCTACACCTTC
CASSTTGTSYTF
>-|TRBV27|few|TRBJ1-1
TGTGCCAGCACCCCAAGGGGACAATGGGGTACCACTGAAGCTTTCTTT
CASTPRGQWGTTEAFF
>TRBD1|TRBV29-1|-|TRBJ1-1
TGCAGCGCTATGGACAGGGTGAGAACTGAAGCTTTCTTT
CSAMDRVRTEAFF
>-|TRBV12-3/TRBV12-4|-|TRBJ2-1
TGTGCCAGCTCCCCCTCGTACGGGGAGTTGATTTACAATGAGCAGTTCTTC
CASSPSYGELIYNEQFF